The 25 T cell receptor beta chains below were found in one sample sequenced in a study of T cells in Graves' hyperthyroidism and ophthalmopathy. The investigators amplified TCR beta CDR3 regions from RNA transcripts. When the TCR CDR3 underwent first-round RT-PCR, the HTBI primer set was used. TCRdb reanalysed the multiplex PCR reads using MiXCR and keeps one entry per CDR3 protein. The sample lists about 380,000 distinct CDR3 sequences; approximately 18% were seen once. Material: blood. These receptors were collected from a man aged 18 to 35 with Graves' ophthalmopathy.

This clonotype has ten or more counts. The rearrangement uses TRBV6-6 and TRBJ1-5; D not resolved. Trimming stripped 0 bases from V and 0 bases from J, with 15 bases between. Germline V CDR1 and CDR2: MNHNY, SVGAGI (reference sequence). CDR3 size: 18 residues. The CDR3 protein is CASSYSNRNLYSNQPQHF. CDR3 coding DNA: TGTGCCAGCAGTTACTCGAATCGCAACCTCTATAGCAATCAGCCCCAGCATTTT.

This clonotype was detected many times. The gene calls are TRBV20-1 and TRBJ1-1, with D perhaps matching TRBD1 (5 bases). Germline loops: CDR1 DFQATT, CDR2 SNEGSKA (reference sequence). The CDR3 is 13 amino acids. The V and J ends lost 0 bases and 5 bases respectively, with 10 bases between them. The CDR3 coding sequence is TGCAGTGCTAGAGAATGGGCAGGGACTGAAGCTTTCTTT. As protein: CSAREWAGTEAFF.

This clonotype showed up many times. The rearrangement uses TRBV12-3 or TRBV12-4 and TRBJ1-1; no reliable D call. CDR3 size: 12 residues. The V and J ends lost 5 bases and 7 bases respectively, with 11 bases between them. The CDR3 nucleotides are TGTGCCAGCAGTCCCGGGAAAATTGAAGCTTTCTTT. It yields the protein CASSPGKIEAFF.

This clonotype turned up a few times. The rearrangement links TRBV7-3 to TRBJ2-5, with D unresolved. The CDR3 runs 14 residues. CDR1 and CDR2 from the germline V gene are SGHTA and FQGTGA. Trimming pared 5 bases from V and 1 base from J, leaving 11 bases between. Written as DNA, the CDR3 is TGTGCCAGCAGCCCAGGACCGATCCAAGAGACCCAGTACTTC. Translation gives CASSPGPIQETQYF.

This clonotype was observed a few times. The J gene is TRBJ1-2, the V gene TRBV27, with 8 bases fitting TRBD1. Trimming removed 4 bases from V and 4 bases from J; junction bases left unmatched: 8. The length of the CDR3 is 15 residues. CDR1 is MNHEY, CDR2 SMNVEV, per germline (reference sequence). The CDR3 bases are TGTGCCAGCAGTTCCGGTTCAGGGGGCAGCTATGGCTACACCTTC. Amino acid sequence: CASSSGSGGSYGYTF.

This clonotype was counted at least ten times. The gene calls are TRBV20-1 and TRBJ1-2; 7 bases line up with TRBD1. Germline values: CDR1 DFQATT, CDR2 SNEGSKA (reference sequence). CDR3 length: 13 residues. V trimming: 6 bases; J trimming: 0 bases; junction bases outside the gene matches: 4. In DNA, the CDR3 is TGCAGTGCAGAACAGGGGACTAACTATGGCTACACCTTC. It specifies CSAEQGTNYGYTF.

For this clonotype: This could be a read error, since a much larger clone is one nucleotide away. The chain has TRBV3-1 and TRBJ2-1; possibly TRBD1 or TRBD2 for D (5 bases each). This CDR3 region has 14 residues. V dropped 6 bases and J dropped 5 bases, with 14 bases sitting between them. Germline V gene data show CDR1 as LGHDT and CDR2 as YNNKEL (reference sequence). The chain's CDR3 is CASRTGARDNEQFF. CDR3 sequence (DNA): TGTGCCAGCAGGACCGGGGCAAGGGACAATGAGCAGTTCTTC.

This clonotype was counted at least ten times. The chain couples TRBV27 to TRBJ2-3; the D call may be TRBD1 or TRBD2 (5 bases each). CDR1 and CDR2 (germline): MNHEY, SMNVEV (reference sequence). The V end was cut by 5 bases, the J end by 1 base, with 16 bases between. The CDR3 is 16 residues long. For the CDR3, the DNA is TGTGCCAGCAGTCACGAGGGGATCCTTGGCACAGATACGCAGTATTTT. Translated: CASSHEGILGTDTQYF.

This clonotype was counted once. It may be a read error: a sequence one base away is much more abundant. The chain carries TRBV2 and TRBJ2-2; TRBD1 aligns across 10 bases. In germline, CDR1 is SNHLY, CDR2 FYNNEI. The CDR3 has 17 amino acids. The CDR3 here is CASSYRGTGEVHGELSF. The CDR3 DNA reads TGTGCCAGCAGCTATAGGGGGACAGGGGAAGTTCACGGGGAGCTGTCTTTT.

This chain joins TRBV27 and TRBJ2-3; a possible D gene is TRBD2 (5 bases). Germline V gene sequence: CDR1 MNHEY, CDR2 SMNVEV (reference sequence). This CDR3 is 16 amino acids long. Trimming removed 5 bases at V and 2 bases at J, with 17 bases between. The CDR3 DNA sequence: TGTGCCAGCAGTCCTCGGACTTTCTTCAACACAGATACGCAGTATTTT. Protein product: CASSPRTFFNTDTQYF.

This clonotype came up many times. The genes are TRBV5-1 and TRBJ1-1; D uncertain. Germline values: CDR1 SGHRS, CDR2 YFSETQ. This CDR3 comprises 15 residues. The V end was cut by 5 bases, the J end by 1 base, with 15 bases between. CDR3 coding DNA: TGCGCCAGCAGTGAAGTCGTCAACTCGAACACTGAAGCTTTCTTT. Translation gives CASSEVVNSNTEAFF.

The rearrangement joins TRBV29-1 to TRBJ1-4; no clear D. The CDR3 has 12 amino acids. Germline CDR1 SQVTM, CDR2 ANQGSEA. V was cut by 6 bases and J by 3 bases, with 8 bases left in between. The DNA for the CDR3 is TGCAGCGTGATTGTCTCTAATGAAAAACTGTTTTTT. This codes for CSVIVSNEKLFF.

The table lists this clonotype with many counts. The chain's CDR3 is CASRPGLAGARGHEQYF. The CDR3 coding sequence is TGTGCCAGCAGACCTGGACTAGCGGGGGCCCGGGGCCACGAGCAGTACTTC. This chain links TRBV11-2 with TRBJ2-7; 13 bases agree with TRBD2. Per germline, CDR1 SGHAT and CDR2 FQNNGV. Trimming took 6 bases from V and 5 from J; bases not matched to a gene: 13. CDR3 length equals 17 residues.

This clonotype occurred a few times. The CDR3 DNA follows: TGCGCCAGCAGCGTCGTCCGGTGGGACAGGGGGCGGGACACTGAAGCTTTCTTT. Protein: CASSVVRWDRGRDTEAFF. This chain joins TRBV10-1 and TRBJ1-1; TRBD1 aligns across 12 bases. CDR3 length equals 18 residues. Losses at the gene ends were 6 bases for V and 3 bases for J; bases not matched to a gene: 14. The germline V gene encodes CDR1 WNHNN and CDR2 SYGVQD (reference sequence).

This clonotype showed up many times. The CDR3 region has the DNA TGTGCCAGCAGTGAAGACAGGGACTGGGCCTACGAGCAGTACTTC. Translated: CASSEDRDWAYEQYF. The V gene is TRBV2, the J gene TRBJ2-7; either TRBD1 or TRBD2 may fit D (6 bases each). The germline V and J ends were trimmed by 1 base and 2 bases, with 12 bases remaining between them. Germline V gene lookup returns CDR1 SNHLY and CDR2 FYNNEI. The CDR3 is 15 amino acids.

This clonotype appeared a few times. CDR3 sequence (DNA): TGTGCCAGCAGCTTGGGACAGGTCTCTGGAAACACCATATATTTT. Its translation: CASSLGQVSGNTIYF. The genes are TRBV11-2 and TRBJ1-3; 8 bases line up with TRBD1. Germline CDR1 and CDR2: SGHAT and FQNNGV. The J segment lost 0 bases and the V segment lost 3 bases, leaving 1 base of the junction unmatched. The CDR3 length is 15 residues.

This clonotype was seen a few times. A much larger clone lies one base from this, so it may be a read error. The chain has TRBV5-1 and TRBJ1-1; D uncertain. This CDR3 has 14 residues. The ends were cut back, 5 bases at V and 3 bases at J, with 14 bases in the middle. From germline, CDR1 is SGHRS and CDR2 YFSETQ. CDR3 nucleotide sequence: TGCGCCAGCAGGGACCGATATATGGACACTGAAGCTTTCTTT. Residues: CASRDRYMDTEAFF.

The chain is built from TRBV28 and TRBJ1-2; the match to TRBD1 covers 7 bases. V lost 6 bases and J lost 5; bases outside the gene matches: 15. CDR1 and CDR2 (germline): MDHEN, SYDVKM. The CDR3 is 16 residues long. CDR3 region: CASRPLTGLFSYGYTF. DNA of the CDR3: TGTGCCAGCAGACCTTTGACAGGGCTTTTCTCTTATGGCTACACCTTC.

As regards this clonotype: This may be a read error: a much more frequent sequence differs by one nucleotide. V gene TRBV20-1 combines with J gene TRBJ2-5; 8 positions agree with TRBD1. V shed 5 bases, J shed 9 bases, and the junction held 8 bases outside the gene matches. CDR3 length equals 12 residues. Germline assignment: CDR1 DFQATT and CDR2 SNEGSKA (reference sequence). In DNA form, the CDR3 reads TGCAGTGCTTGGACAGGGTTTGAGGCCCAGTACTTC. It translates to CSAWTGFEAQYF.

This clonotype came up many times. V usage is TRBV19 and J usage is TRBJ1-1; D gene uncertain. CDR3 length: 14 residues. With 3 bases removed from V and 1 base from J, the gap between germline ends came to 9 bases. CDR1 and CDR2 from the germline V gene are LNHDA and SQIVND (reference sequence). CDR3 nucleotides: TGTGCCAGTAGTATGGATAGTCGGAACACTGAAGCTTTCTTT. Amino acid sequence: CASSMDSRNTEAFF.

J is TRBJ2-7 and V is TRBV11-2; no reliable D call. CDR1 and CDR2 from the germline V gene are SGHAT and FQNNGV. Trimming took 5 bases from V and 6 from J, leaving 8 bases between them. This CDR3 spans 11 amino acids. This CDR3 reads CASSPDSEQYF. CDR3 DNA: TGTGCCAGCAGCCCCGACTCCGAGCAGTACTTC.

This clonotype has only one observation. The chain has TRBV20-1 and TRBJ1-2; D is ambiguous. Germline assignment: CDR1 DFQATT and CDR2 SNEGSKA (reference sequence). The CDR3 is 14 residues long. Trimming took 1 base from V and 5 from J, leaving 14 bases between them. The chain's CDR3 is CSARVMKVKYGYTF. In DNA, the CDR3 is TGCAGTGCTAGAGTGATGAAAGTGAAATATGGCTACACCTTC.

Ten or more counts support this clonotype. The chain carries TRBV11-2 and TRBJ2-7, with 8 bases lining up with TRBD2. This CDR3 has 14 residues. Looked up from germline, CDR1 is SGHAT and CDR2 is FQNNGV. After removal of 5 bases from V and 6 bases from J, the junction contained 9 bases not matched to a gene. The CDR3 DNA reads as TGTGCCAGCAGCCCCCGGGGGGGGGGATCCGAGCAGTACTTC. Encoded protein: CASSPRGGGSEQYF. Based on the CDR3 plus reference TRBV11-2 and TRBJ2-7, the full variable domain is EAGVAQSPRYKIIEKRQSVAFWCNPISGHATLYWYQQILGQGPKLLIQFQNNGVVDDSQLPKDRFSAERLKGVDSTLKIQPAKLEDSAVYLCASSPRGGGSEQYFGPGTRLTVT.

In this sample, this clonotype turned up a few times. This chain joins TRBV19 and TRBJ1-1; D call uncertain. Germline V CDR1 and CDR2: LNHDA, SQIVND (reference sequence). The CDR3 extends over 15 amino acids. V was cut by 5 bases and J by 1 base, with 14 bases left in between. The chain's CDR3 is CASSPGAGRNTEAFF. The CDR3 bases are TGTGCCAGTAGTCCCGGTGCAGGCCGGAACACTGAAGCTTTCTTT.

In its sample, this clonotype was seen many times. CDR3 sequence: CASSRGDGAYEQYF. The CDR3 nucleotides are TGCGCCAGCAGCCGAGGGGACGGCGCCTACGAGCAGTACTTC. The chain combines TRBV5-1 with TRBJ2-7; D is perhaps TRBD1 or TRBD2 (5 bases each). V lost 4 bases and J 2 bases, leaving 13 bases between the germline ends. The CDR3 is 14 amino acids. CDR1 SGHRS and CDR2 YFSETQ come from the germline V gene. The full variable domain, rest sourced from reference TRBV5-1 and TRBJ2-7, is KAGVTQTPRYLIKTRGQQVTLSCSPISGHRSVSWYQQTPGQGLQFLFEYFSETQRNKGNFPGRFSGRQFSNSRSEMNVSTLELGDSALYLCASSRGDGAYEQYFGPGTRLTVT.